Below, 17 T cell receptor beta chains from the same sample are listed, as sequenced in a study of tumor-infiltrating lymphocytes in oesophageal squamous cell carcinoma. TCRdb redid the calling of the PCR reads with MiXCR, one entry per CDR3 protein. The sample lists about 15,000 distinct CDR3 sequences; roughly half were seen once. The sample consisted of esophageal tumor tissue. The receptor source for this set is a female donor with esophageal squamous cell carcinoma.

This clonotype has ten or more counts. A much larger clonotype is one base distant, so this may be a read error. The CDR3 sequence: CASREIGRYNEQYF. CDR3 nucleotide sequence: TGTGCCAGCAGAGAGATAGGGCGATACAATGAGCAGTACTTC. The rearrangement joins TRBV6-1 to TRBJ2-5; no clear D gene. Germline CDR1 MNHNS, CDR2 SASEGT. The ends were cut back, 6 bases at V and 11 bases at J, with 22 bases in the middle. The CDR3 extends over 14 amino acids.

The chain combines TRBV5-1 with TRBJ2-3; 7 positions match TRBD1. With 2 bases clipped from V and 4 bases from J, the junction kept 4 bases outside the gene matches. The CDR3 consists of 14 residues. Germline CDR1 and CDR2: SGHRS and YFSETQ. CDR3 sequence: CASSLTGDADTQYF. The CDR3 nucleotides are TGCGCCAGCAGCTTAACAGGGGACGCAGATACGCAGTATTTT. Variable domain in full (rest from reference TRBV5-1 and TRBJ2-3): KAGVTQTPRYLIKTRGQQVTLSCSPISGHRSVSWYQQTPGQGLQFLFEYFSETQRNKGNFPGRFSGRQFSNSRSEMNVSTLELGDSALYLCASSLTGDADTQYFGPGTRLTVL.

The chain links TRBV7-3 to TRBJ1-1; D is unresolved. Between the trimmed V and J ends, which lost 1 base and 1 base, there was a span of 7 bases. Germline loops: CDR1 SGHTA, CDR2 FQGTGA. CDR3 length: 14 amino acids. CDR3 residues: CASSLNGRNTEAFF. CDR3 nucleotides: TGTGCCAGCAGCTTAAATGGGAGGAACACTGAAGCTTTCTTT.

The chain couples TRBV6-1 to TRBJ2-4; TRBD2 matches 11 bases. V was pared by 7 bases and J by 13 bases, with 18 bases of the junction left unmatched. Germline lookup yields CDR1 MNHNS and CDR2 SASEGT. CDR3 length: 16 amino acids. This CDR3 reads CASKGGGTSGSREQYF. The DNA for the CDR3 is TGTGCCAGCAAGGGGGGTGGGACTAGCGGTTCTCGGGAGCAGTACTTC.

J is TRBJ2-1 and V is TRBV7-2; 7 nucleotides align to TRBD2. The germline V gene has CDR1 SGHTA and CDR2 FQGNSA. Trimming cost V 0 bases and J 3 bases; bases outside gene matches: 5. CDR3 length: 16 residues. The CDR3 protein is CASSLAGGSGYNEQFF. As DNA, the CDR3 is TGTGCCAGCAGCTTAGCTGGCGGGAGCGGCTACAATGAGCAGTTCTTC.

This clonotype was seen only a few times. The chain uses TRBV7-2 and TRBJ2-7, with D hard to call. TRBJ2-5 explains the end of the DNA better; the J call may be wrong. CDR3 length: 12 residues. From germline, CDR1 is SGHTA and CDR2 FQGNSA. The CDR3 loop is CASSPSRETQYF. The CDR3 region has the DNA TGTGCCAGCAGCCCGTCCCGGGAGACCCAGTACTTC.

This chain uses TRBV5-3 with TRBJ2-4, with 7 positions matching TRBD1. The J call is uncertain, as TRBJ2-7 better fits the DNA end. Being an ORF, TRBV5-3 has a function that is uncertain. The CDR3 has 15 amino acids. Here the CDR3 DNA reads TGTGCCAGCAGCACGTCGCAGGGGGTCAATTACGAGCAGTACTTC. Its translation is CASSTSQGVNYEQYF.

As regards this clonotype: Just one base apart from a much larger clone, this may be a read error. No conserved phenylalanine or tryptophan ends this CDR3, so it is likely a read error. It is unclear where the CDR3 begins or ends on the DNA, so no DNA is shown, and the CDR3 is as TCRdb lists it. The chain links TRBV7-2 to TRBJ2-1; the D call of TRBD2 is as the table states it, not checked on the DNA. 17 amino acids form the CDR3, both terminal residues included. CDR1 and CDR2 from the germline V gene are SGHTA and FQGNSA. Here the CDR3 reads CASSLRTLGNSPLHFGN.

This chain links TRBV7-2 with TRBJ2-5; D not resolved. The DNA end is more similar to TRBJ1-2, so the J call may be wrong. Per germline, CDR1 SGHTA and CDR2 FQGNSA. This CDR3 has 13 amino acids. This chain's CDR3 is CASNYQLSGGYTF. The CDR3 DNA is TGTGCCAGCAACTATCAACTTTCCGGTGGCTACACCTTC.

The rearrangement uses TRBV6-1 and TRBJ2-6; D is ambiguous. The J call may be wrong; the DNA end is better matched by TRBJ2-7. The CDR3 totals 13 residues. Germline CDR1 MNHNS, CDR2 SASEGT. The DNA for the CDR3 is TGTGCCAGCAGTTTACAGAACATAGATACGCAGTACTTC. It yields the protein CASSLQNIDTQYF.

This clonotype was detected many times. This chain links TRBV11-2 with TRBJ1-1, with no clear D. V was shortened by 10 bases and J by 1 base, with 13 bases between the two germline ends. CDR1 and CDR2 from the germline V gene are SGHAT and FQNNGV. The length of the CDR3 is 13 residues. CDR3 amino acids: CANPSPGNTEAFF. The DNA of the CDR3 is TGTGCCAACCCTAGTCCTGGGAACACTGAAGCTTTCTTT.

The V and J genes are TRBV7-2 and TRBJ2-5; 10 nucleotides agree with TRBD1. Near its end, the DNA agrees better with TRBJ2-7, so the J call may be wrong. There are 14 residues in the CDR3. CDR1 is SGHTA, CDR2 FQGNSA, per germline. DNA for the CDR3: TGTGCCAGCAGCCTGGGACAGGGGCACTACGAGCAGTACTTC. This encodes CASSLGQGHYEQYF.

The table lists this clonotype with a few counts. The chain employs TRBV7-2 and TRBJ2-3; unclear D gene. V was shortened by 1 base and J by 3 bases, with 8 bases between the two germline ends. Germline CDR1 SGHTA, CDR2 FQGNSA. The CDR3 runs 14 residues. The chain's CDR3 is CASSLVTKTDTQYF. The CDR3 DNA sequence: TGTGCCAGCAGCTTAGTAACTAAAACAGATACGCAGTATTTT. The full variable domain, with the rest looked up from reference TRBV7-2 and TRBJ2-3, is GAGVSQSPSNKVTEKGKDVELRCDPISGHTALYWYRQSLGQGLEFLIYFQGNSAPDKSGLPSDRFSAERTGGSVSTLTIQRTQQEDSAVYLCASSLVTKTDTQYFGPGTRLTVL.

There are many counts of this clonotype. A read error may explain this, as a much larger clone is one base away. This chain links TRBV27 with TRBJ2-5; D ambiguous. V shed 3 bases and J shed 11 bases, with 22 bases lying between them. Per the germline V gene, CDR1 is MNHEY and CDR2 is SMNVEV (reference sequence). CDR3 length: 15 amino acids. The CDR3 region has the DNA TGTGCCAGCAGTTTCCGGACGGCGTCCCACAATGAGCAGTACTTC. This codes for CASSFRTASHNEQYF.

The CDR3 nucleotides read TGTGCCAGCAGCGGGGGGTTAGGAGAGACCCAGTTCTTC. Its translation: CASSGGLGETQFF. This chain joins TRBV7-4 and TRBJ2-3; the D gene is possibly TRBD2 (6 bases). The J call may be faulty, since TRBJ2-1 better matches the DNA end. The CDR3 has 13 residues. Germline CDR1 is SGHVT and CDR2 is SQSDAQ.

This clonotype came up many times. The chain links TRBV12-3 or TRBV12-4 to TRBJ1-5; a weak D match, TRBD1 (5 bases). Trimming took off 7 bases at V and 3 bases at J, with 10 bases between the two ends. The CDR3 extends over 13 amino acids. CDR3 DNA: TGTGCCAGCACCGGGGGAATCAATCAGCCCCAGCATTTT. Protein sequence: CASTGGINQPQHF.

This chain links TRBV28 with TRBJ1-2; weak D call: TRBD1 (6 bases). Germline V gene lookup returns CDR1 MDHEN and CDR2 SYDVKM. This CDR3 is built from 13 residues. V was shortened by 7 bases and J by 0 bases, with 9 bases between the two germline ends. In DNA, the CDR3 is TGTGCCAGCACCGGACAGACTAACTATGGCTACACCTTC. This codes for CASTGQTNYGYTF.